This T cell receptor (beta chain) derives from a study of PD-L1 blockade in urothelial cancer. This CDR3 spans 14 amino acids. CDR1 and CDR2 from the germline V gene are LNHDA and SQIVND (reference sequence). The germline V and J ends were trimmed by 7 bases and 1 base, with 10 bases remaining between them. Method: immunoSEQ multiplex PCR; TCRdb's copy keeps in-frame clones and lacks some. This table holds 750 to 950 clones, approximately 35% found once. Material: tumor tissue, obtained before atezolizumab (anti-PD-L1) treatment. The rearrangement joins TRBV19 to TRBJ2-2; D gene uncertain. The source is a man in his fifties with urothelial cancer. The CDR3: CASTPLVNTGELFF. CDR3 bases: TGTGCCAGTACCCCTCTAGTGAACACCGGGGAGCTGTTTTTT.